This T cell receptor beta chain was recovered during a study of blood T cell repertoires in COVID-19. Overall study: The United States, Italy and Spain were the sources of the acute and convalescent COVID-19 samples. In each case, the material was cDNA or gDNA derived from T cells, B-cell-depleted T cells, or PBMCs.

CDR3 length: 13 residues. V was pared by 8 bases and J by 7 bases, with 14 bases between. Looked up from germline, CDR1 is SNHLY and CDR2 is FYNNEI. In the authors' workflow: Researchers report that nucleated cell counts were estimated from reference gene primer amplification. Some clones are missing from TCRdb's copy, which holds only in-frame ones; the method was immunoSEQ multiplex PCR. D and trimming were read from the DNA, whereas the V and J calls and clone size are those reported in that table. The sample includes 150,000 to 200,000 clones, about 85% of them seen just once. This sequence originates from a man aged 55 to 70 with acute or convalescent COVID-19. This rearrangement joins TRBV2 to TRBJ1-4, with D hard to call. Material: peripheral blood. The CDR3 nucleotides are TGTGCCAGCTCGGTTCTACGAGGTGAAAAACTGTTTTTT. Protein sequence: CASSVLRGEKLFF.